A single sample is the source of the 10 T cell receptor beta chains below, sequenced in a study of T cells in Graves' hyperthyroidism and ophthalmopathy. RNA transcripts yielded amplified TCR beta CDR3 regions. HTBI primers were employed in a first-round RT-PCR of the TCR CDR3. TCRdb analysed the multiplex PCR reads with MiXCR anew, one entry per CDR3 protein. The sample carries some 500,000 distinct CDR3 sequences, approximately 16% recorded once. The sequencing sample was made of blood. The source is a woman aged 25 to 45 with Graves' ophthalmopathy.

The genes are TRBV11-2 and TRBJ2-3; maybe TRBD1 (6 bases). Germline CDR1 and CDR2: SGHAT and FQNNGV. This CDR3 contains 16 residues. With 3 bases removed from V and 1 base from J, the gap between germline ends came to 14 bases. CDR3 sequence reads: CASSLGDKPRTDTQYF. CDR3 coding DNA: TGTGCCAGCAGCTTGGGGGACAAACCACGCACAGATACGCAGTATTTT.

The chain has TRBV9 and TRBJ2-2, with 10 bases that match TRBD2. The CDR3 is made up of 17 amino acids. The germline V gene encodes CDR1 SGDLS and CDR2 YYNGEE. V shed 3 bases and J 6 bases; nucleotides not matched to a gene: 11. CDR3 region: CASSEREGLSSPGELFF. CDR3 nucleotides: TGTGCCAGCAGCGAGCGGGAGGGCCTCTCCAGCCCCGGGGAGCTGTTTTTT.

This clonotype was picked up many times. The chain has TRBV5-5 and TRBJ1-2; 9 bases align to TRBD1. Germline V gene lookup returns CDR1 SGHKS and CDR2 YYEKEE (reference sequence). The CDR3 is 15 amino acids. V shed 1 base and J 6 bases; nucleotides not matched to a gene: 7. The CDR3 sequence is CASSLTRTGDDGYTF. Here the CDR3 DNA reads TGTGCCAGCAGCTTGACCCGGACAGGGGATGATGGCTACACCTTC.

This clonotype was detected many times. The rearrangement joins TRBV2 to TRBJ2-1; D is possibly TRBD2 (5 bases). The germline gives CDR1 SNHLY, CDR2 FYNNEI. The length of the CDR3 is 12 residues. The V gene lost 6 bases and the J gene lost 6 bases, with 9 bases spanning the gap. CDR3 in DNA: TGTGCCAGCAGCTTAGGGAGCAATGAGCAGTTCTTC. This encodes CASSLGSNEQFF.

This clonotype has at least ten counts. This chain uses TRBV6-1 with TRBJ1-1, with D possibly being TRBD1 (5 bases). Germline V gene data show CDR1 as MNHNS and CDR2 as SASEGT. Trimming pared 7 bases from V and 4 bases from J, leaving 13 bases between. The CDR3 has 13 amino acids. The CDR3 reads CASKEAGLTEAFF. The CDR3 DNA follows: TGTGCCAGCAAGGAGGCAGGGCTCACTGAAGCTTTCTTT.

This clonotype was found many times. V usage is TRBV7-2 and J usage is TRBJ2-3; 12 nucleotides line up with TRBD2. The J segment lost 0 bases and the V segment lost 4 bases, leaving 8 bases of the junction unmatched. The length of the CDR3 is 18 residues. Germline CDR1 reads SGHTA; CDR2 reads FQGNSA. This CDR3 is CASSSTGTSGPSTDTQYF. The CDR3 bases are TGTGCCAGCAGCTCCACCGGGACTAGCGGGCCTAGCACAGATACGCAGTATTTT.

J is TRBJ2-7 and V is TRBV19; a weak D match, TRBD2 (6 bases). The CDR3 is 13 amino acids. V was trimmed by 8 bases and J by 3 bases, leaving 14 bases between them. Germline V gene data show CDR1 as LNHDA and CDR2 as SQIVND (reference sequence). Here the CDR3 DNA reads TGTGCCAGTTCGGGAGCTCCAAGCTACGAGCAGTACTTC. Its protein is CASSGAPSYEQYF.

V usage is TRBV3-1 and J usage is TRBJ2-2; weak D call: TRBD1 (7 bases). This CDR3 is 17 amino acids long. Trimming took off 0 bases at V and 0 bases at J, with 11 bases between the two ends. Germline CDR1 reads LGHDT; CDR2 reads YNNKEL (reference sequence). The CDR3 protein is CASSQDPRGANTGELFF. CDR3 nucleotide sequence: TGTGCCAGCAGCCAAGACCCCAGGGGGGCGAACACCGGGGAGCTGTTTTTT.

This clonotype occurred a few times. V gene TRBV29-1 combines with J gene TRBJ2-7; D remains unclear. This CDR3 comprises 13 residues. Per germline, CDR1 SQVTM and CDR2 ANQGSEA. V lost 8 bases, J lost 0 bases, and 14 bases lay in between. For the CDR3, the DNA is TGCAGCATTGCCCACGGACCCTCCTACGAGCAGTACTTC. Translation: CSIAHGPSYEQYF.

The rearrangement joins TRBV18 to TRBJ2-7, with TRBD2 identical over 7 bases. The CDR3 length is 18 residues. Germline-derived CDR1 and CDR2 are KGHSH and LQKENI. Losses at the gene ends were 0 bases for V and 2 bases for J; bases not matched to a gene: 13. The CDR3 here is CASSPPLEWREYPYEQYF. The CDR3 coding sequence is TGTGCCAGCTCACCACCCCTCGAGTGGCGGGAGTACCCCTACGAGCAGTACTTC.